The rows below give T cell receptor beta chains drawn from one sample of a study of STAT5B mutations in CD4+ large granular lymphocyte leukemia. Only in-frame clones appear in the TCRdb table, and some are missing; sequencing was by immunoSEQ multiplex PCR. The sample yields 30,000 to 40,000 clones, over 60% seen once. The source material was CD4+ T cells from blood buffy coats. The receptors come from a human donor in good health. CDR3s include the opening cysteine and the closing phenylalanine or tryptophan. Each record gives: clone size, J gene, V gene, D gene, CDR3 protein, CDR3 DNA. A D gene is named only where the DNA matches it firmly. Part of the rows lack a size; the others show once, few, many or a class for expanded clones.

NA	TRBJ2-3	TRBV7-8	NA	CASTPYGGTDTQYF	TGTGCCAGCACCCCTTATGGGGGGACAGATACGCAGTATTTT
NA	TRBJ2-3	TRBV7-3	NA	CASSLRASDTQYF	TGTGCCAGCAGCTTACGGGCATCAGATACGCAGTATTTT
NA	TRBJ2-3	TRBV5-6	TRBD2	CASSSWGDGGADTQYF	TGTGCCAGCAGCTCCTGGGGGGATGGGGGGGCAGATACGCAGTATTTT
NA	TRBJ1-1	TRBV29-1	NA	CSGGGTGTNTEAFF	TGCAGCGGGGGGGGTACGGGGACGAACACTGAAGCTTTCTTT
NA	TRBJ2-4	TRBV18	NA	CASSPRRAKNIQYF	TGTGCCAGCTCACCCCGACGAGCTAAAAACATTCAGTACTTC
NA	TRBJ2-7	TRBV7-9	NA	CASSLVPLGEQYF	TGTGCCAGCAGCTTAGTTCCCCTTGGCGAGCAGTACTTC
NA	TRBJ1-3	TRBV9	NA	CASSVGEQGVRNTIYF	TGTGCCAGCAGCGTAGGGGAACAGGGTGTCAGAAACACCATATATTTT
few	TRBJ1-4	TRBV2	NA	CASILERSGEKLFF	TGTGCCAGCATCTTAGAACGGTCCGGAGAAAAACTGTTTTTT
NA	TRBJ2-2	TRBV27	TRBD1	CASSYSLQGEYTGELFF	TGTGCCAGCAGTTACTCACTACAGGGGGAGTACACCGGGGAGCTGTTTTTT
once	TRBJ2-7	TRBV6-1	TRBD1	CASSEGDRGTYEQYF	TGTGCCAGCAGTGAAGGGGACAGGGGTACCTACGAGCAGTACTTC
NA	TRBJ2-1	TRBV18	NA	CASSPGFLTYNEQFF	TGTGCCAGCTCACCAGGGTTTTTGACCTACAATGAGCAGTTCTTC
NA	TRBJ2-3	TRBV10-2	NA	CASSEFSGTDTQYF	TGCGCCAGCAGTGAGTTTAGCGGCACAGATACGCAGTATTTT
few	TRBJ2-7	TRBV14	NA	CASSPLGGRYEQYF	TGTGCCAGCAGCCCTCTCGGGGGCCGCTACGAGCAGTACTTC
NA	TRBJ2-1	TRBV6-6	NA	CASSYFPGNEQFF	TGTGCCAGCAGTTACTTCCCAGGGAATGAGCAGTTCTTC
NA	TRBJ1-3	TRBV4-2	TRBD1	CASSRQGQGNTIYF	TGTGCCAGCAGCCGGCAGGGACAGGGAAACACCATATATTTT
NA	TRBJ1-5	TRBV19	NA	CASSIVRGGGQPQHF	TGTGCCAGTAGTATAGTTCGGGGGGGTGGTCAGCCCCAGCATTTT
NA	TRBJ2-2	TRBV29-1	NA	CSVESAVTNTGELFF	TGCAGCGTTGAATCGGCAGTTACGAACACCGGGGAGCTGTTTTTT
NA	TRBJ2-2	TRBV10-3	TRBD2	CAISGLADLTGELFF	TGTGCCATCAGTGGGCTAGCGGATCTTACCGGGGAGCTGTTTTTT
NA	TRBJ1-4	TRBV7-2	NA	CASSLGGGPRELFF	TGTGCCAGCAGCTTAGGGGGGGGACCAAGAGAACTGTTTTTT
NA	TRBJ2-7	TRBV5-4	TRBD2	CASSWGTSGAHYEQYF	TGTGCCAGCAGCTGGGGGACTAGCGGGGCCCACTACGAGCAGTACTTC
NA	TRBJ2-1	TRBV11-3	NA	CASSQSYGSSYNEQFF	TGTGCCAGCAGCCAGTCATACGGGAGCTCCTACAATGAGCAGTTCTTC
NA	TRBJ2-7	TRBV29-1	TRBD2	CSAGGGPAPYEQYF	TGCAGCGCCGGGGGGGGCCCTGCCCCCTACGAGCAGTACTTC
NA	TRBJ1-2	TRBV5-1	NA	CASSLAGDGGGYGYTF	TGCGCCAGCAGCTTGGCCGGGGATGGAGGGGGCTATGGCTACACCTTC
NA	TRBJ2-1	TRBV2	TRBD2	CASRGLAAVNEQFF	TGTGCCAGCAGGGGACTAGCGGCGGTTAATGAGCAGTTCTTC
once	TRBJ1-5	TRBV7-9	NA	CASSLTGFSNQPQHF	TGTGCCAGCAGCCTAACAGGTTTTAGCAATCAGCCCCAGCATTTT
NA	TRBJ2-6	TRBV5-1	NA	CATLWLSGANVLTF	TGCGCCACGCTCTGGCTCTCTGGGGCCAACGTCCTGACTTTC
few	TRBJ1-1	TRBV18	NA	CASSRAGSRDTEAFF	TGTGCCAGCTCAAGGGCAGGTAGTAGGGACACTGAAGCTTTCTTT
NA	TRBJ2-3	TRBV7-6	NA	CASSLQGYTDTQYF	TGTGCCAGCAGCTTACAGGGATACACAGATACGCAGTATTTT
NA	TRBJ2-7	TRBV6-6	NA	CASGYEAGSSYEQYF	TGTGCCAGCGGGTACGAGGCAGGGAGCTCCTACGAGCAGTACTTC
NA	TRBJ1-5	TRBV2	NA	CASSEFTIVDQPQHF	TGTGCCAGCAGTGAATTTACAATAGTAGATCAGCCCCAGCATTTT
once	TRBJ2-7	TRBV1	NA	CTSSQDRSGGEQYF	TGCACCAGCAGCCAAGATAGGAGCGGGGGCGAGCAGTACTTC
NA	TRBJ2-7	TRBV5-1	TRBD1	CASSPGQGGQYF	TGCGCCAGCAGCCCGGGACAGGGGGGGCAGTACTTC
NA	TRBJ2-1	TRBV5-1	TRBD2	CASSSVAGGGDEQFF	TGCGCCAGCAGTTCGGTAGCGGGAGGGGGGGATGAGCAGTTCTTC
NA	TRBJ1-2	TRBV21-1	NA	CASSKKGTGGYGYTF	TGTGCCAGCAGCAAGAAGGGGACAGGGGGGTATGGCTACACCTTC
NA	TRBJ2-1	TRBV6-6	NA	CASSYRTASSYNEQFF	TGTGCCAGCAGTTACCGGACGGCTTCCTCCTACAATGAGCAGTTCTTC
NA	TRBJ2-2	TRBV18	NA	CASSPPSQGTAGELFF	TGTGCCAGCTCACCACCGAGTCAGGGGACGGCCGGGGAGCTGTTTTTT
NA	TRBJ2-6	TRBV5-1	NA	CASSLEQGLSSGANVLTF	TGCGCCAGCAGCTTGGAACAGGGTTTAAGCTCTGGGGCCAACGTCCTGACTTTC
few	TRBJ1-4	TRBV2	TRBD1	CASSGQGGREKLFF	TGTGCCAGCAGTGGACAGGGAGGTAGAGAAAAACTGTTTTTT
NA	TRBJ1-2	TRBV7-2	TRBD1	CASSEGTGGITGYTF	TGTGCCAGCAGCGAAGGGACAGGGGGCATCACTGGCTACACCTTC
NA	TRBJ1-1	TRBV5-4	NA	CASREQLNTEAFF	TGTGCCAGCAGGGAACAACTGAACACTGAAGCTTTCTTT
NA	TRBJ1-4	TRBV7-2	NA	CASSLGVVANEKLFF	TGTGCCAGCAGCTTAGGGGTCGTGGCTAATGAAAAACTGTTTTTT
NA	TRBJ2-5	TRBV4-2	TRBD2	CASSPGSGRVGETQYF	TGTGCCAGCAGCCCCGGTAGCGGGAGGGTAGGAGAGACCCAGTACTTC
NA	TRBJ2-6	TRBV5-1	TRBD2	CASSLVAGVLVGANVLTF	TGCGCCAGCAGCTTGGTGGCGGGGGTACTTGTTGGGGCCAACGTCCTGACTTTC
NA	TRBJ2-7	TRBV5-1	TRBD2	CASSSLAKAYEQYF	TGCGCCAGCAGCTCACTAGCGAAAGCCTACGAGCAGTACTTC
NA	TRBJ2-2	TRBV4-1	NA	CASSHVGGKIGTGELFF	TGCGCCAGCAGCCACGTTGGAGGGAAAATTGGGACCGGGGAGCTGTTTTTT
NA	TRBJ1-3	TRBV18	NA	CASSPPRPGNTIYF	TGTGCCAGCTCACCGCCCAGGCCTGGAAACACCATATATTTT
NA	TRBJ1-2	TRBV11-2	TRBD1	CASSTAGGRYYGYTF	TGTGCCAGCTCCACGGCAGGGGGCCGCTACTATGGCTACACCTTC
NA	TRBJ1-5	TRBV7-2	NA	CASSTSGTNNQPQHF	TGTGCCAGCAGCACCAGCGGGACAAACAATCAGCCCCAGCATTTT
NA	TRBJ2-4	TRBV18	NA	CASSTTAKNIQYF	TGTGCCAGCTCCACGACGGCCAAAAACATTCAGTACTTC
NA	TRBJ2-2	TRBV7-6	NA	CASSLIGGKNTGELFF	TGTGCCAGCAGCTTGATCGGCGGAAAGAACACCGGGGAGCTGTTTTTT
NA	TRBJ2-1	TRBV10-2	TRBD2	CASSEPGLAVAYNEQFF	TGCGCCAGCAGTGAGCCCGGACTAGCGGTTGCCTACAATGAGCAGTTCTTC
NA	TRBJ2-3	TRBV6-6	NA	CASSYSGARADTQYF	TGTGCCAGCAGTTACTCTGGGGCTAGGGCAGATACGCAGTATTTT
few	TRBJ2-2	TRBV7-9	TRBD2	CASSLPTRTSRANTGELFF	TGTGCCAGCAGCTTACCGACGCGGACTAGCCGAGCGAACACCGGGGAGCTGTTTTTT
NA	TRBJ2-5	TRBV19	NA	CASSRGPAETQYF	TGTGCCAGTAGTAGGGGACCAGCGGAGACCCAGTACTTC
NA	TRBJ2-6	TRBV5-4	NA	CASSGGRAPSGANVLTF	TGTGCCAGCAGCGGGGGCCGGGCCCCCTCTGGGGCCAACGTCCTGACTTTC